This is a list of T cell receptor beta chains from one sample in a study of blood T cell repertoires in COVID-19. Measured with immunoSEQ multiplex PCR; TCRdb has only the in-frame clones, and not every one. The profile covers some 200,000 clones, with around three quarters appearing a single time and roughly 6% taken by the ten largest. Sequencing was done on a sample of peripheral blood. Receptors were obtained from a woman in her 70s with acute or convalescent COVID-19. Both conserved end residues are part of each CDR3. The order of the fields is D gene, J gene, V gene, clone size, CDR3 protein, CDR3 DNA. D genes are given only for firm matches. Rows may omit the clone size; those that give it use once, few, many or a size class.

>NA|TRBJ2-1|TRBV6-5|once
CASRERTEQFF
TGTGCCAGCAGGGAGAGGACAGAGCAGTTCTTC
>TRBD2|TRBJ2-7|TRBV5-4|NA
CASSSSPSGRFSYEQYF
TGTGCCAGCAGCTCATCACCTAGCGGGAGGTTCTCCTACGAGCAGTACTTC
>NA|TRBJ2-7|TRBV3-1/TRBV3-2|NA
CASSHGDYEQYF
TGTGCCAGCAGCCACGGGGATTACGAGCAGTACTTC
>TRBD1|TRBJ1-2|TRBV5-1|NA
CASSLVSGGNYGYTF
TGCGCCAGCAGCTTGGTGTCAGGGGGGAACTATGGCTACACCTTC
>NA|TRBJ1-5|TRBV6-1|NA
CASSEASDRGHF
TGTGCCAGCAGTGAAGCTTCTGACAGAGGGCATTTT
>NA|TRBJ1-1|TRBV24-1|NA
CATSKGVNTEAFF
TGTGCCACCAGTAAAGGAGTGAACACTGAAGCTTTCTTT
>TRBD1|TRBJ1-2|TRBV12-3/TRBV12-4|NA
CASRKQGIYGYTF
TGTGCCAGCAGAAAACAGGGGATTTATGGCTACACCTTC
>NA|TRBJ2-1|TRBV14|NA
CASSGHLAGPPPNEQFF
TGTGCCAGCAGCGGACACCTCGCAGGGCCTCCCCCCAATGAGCAGTTCTTC
>TRBD2|TRBJ2-7|TRBV11-2|NA
CASRRSGRRYEQYF
TGTGCCAGCAGAAGAAGCGGGAGAAGATACGAGCAGTACTTC
>NA|TRBJ1-5|TRBV6-1|NA
CASSEGGIQPQHF
TGTGCCAGCAGTGAAGGCGGGATTCAGCCCCAGCATTTT